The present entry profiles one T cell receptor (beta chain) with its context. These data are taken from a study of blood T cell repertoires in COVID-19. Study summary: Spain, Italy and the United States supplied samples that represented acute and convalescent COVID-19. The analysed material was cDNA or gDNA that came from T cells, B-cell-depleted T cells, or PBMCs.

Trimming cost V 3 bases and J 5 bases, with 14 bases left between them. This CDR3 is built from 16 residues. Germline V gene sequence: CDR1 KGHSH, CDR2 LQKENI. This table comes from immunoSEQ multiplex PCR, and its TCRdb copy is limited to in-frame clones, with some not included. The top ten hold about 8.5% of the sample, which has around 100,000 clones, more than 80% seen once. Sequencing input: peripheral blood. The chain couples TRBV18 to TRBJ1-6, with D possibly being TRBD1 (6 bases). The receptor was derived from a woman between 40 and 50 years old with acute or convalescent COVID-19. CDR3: CASSPLQGRDNSPLHF. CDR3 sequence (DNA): TGTGCCAGCTCACCGCTACAGGGTAGAGATAATTCACCCCTCCACTTT.